The clone carrying this T cell receptor beta chain was counted a single time. Antigen specificity is unknown. The sample belongs to a study of vaccination and CD4 T cells after COVID-19. Deletions cut 5 bases from V and 0 bases from J, with 11 bases between. The CDR3 spans 15 residues. Oncomine TCR Beta short-read sequencing was applied to DNA from cultured CD4+ T cells. TCRdb called the PCR reads again in MiXCR, with one record for every CDR3 protein. Among 15,000 to 20,000 distinct CDR3 sequences listed, around 45% were seen once. This sample's treatment: roughly 10-day PBMC culture with coronavirus spike peptide pools or control peptides (ViraFEST assay).

The sample taken for sequencing was CD4+ T cells from blood, cultured in vitro. The clonotype originates from a human donor who had recovered from COVID-19. V usage is TRBV12-3 or TRBV12-4 and J usage is TRBJ2-1; no clear D. The CDR3, as DNA: TGTGCCAGCAGTGCACAATCGAGCTCCTACAATGAGCAGTTCTTC. This gives the protein CASSAQSSSYNEQFF.